This T cell receptor beta chain comes out of a study of cytomegalovirus exposure and HLA in healthy donors. General study points: An analysis that was carried out later associated some 17,000 TCR beta sequences with HLA alleles at 0.05 false discovery rate.

Note on this clone: The antigen is undetermined.

The length of the CDR3 is 17 residues. Primers: 60 Vbeta forward and 13 Jbeta reverse. The method was immunoSEQ multiplex PCR; TCRdb's version includes in-frame clones alone and lacks a portion of them. The top ten clones hold roughly 8.8% of a sample with under 150,000 clones, approximately 79% of them seen once. The specimen sequenced was PBMCs. The chain recombines TRBV12-2 with TRBJ1-2; TRBD1 is the table's D call, not checked against the DNA. TRBV12-2 is tagged as a pseudogene. This clonotype originated in a woman between 45 and 60 years old in good health and CMV-seropositive. CDR3 sequence (DNA): TGTGCAAGTCGCCTGTGGGGACAGGGAGAATCCTTGTATGGCTACACCTTC. Protein: CASRLWGQGESLYGYTF.